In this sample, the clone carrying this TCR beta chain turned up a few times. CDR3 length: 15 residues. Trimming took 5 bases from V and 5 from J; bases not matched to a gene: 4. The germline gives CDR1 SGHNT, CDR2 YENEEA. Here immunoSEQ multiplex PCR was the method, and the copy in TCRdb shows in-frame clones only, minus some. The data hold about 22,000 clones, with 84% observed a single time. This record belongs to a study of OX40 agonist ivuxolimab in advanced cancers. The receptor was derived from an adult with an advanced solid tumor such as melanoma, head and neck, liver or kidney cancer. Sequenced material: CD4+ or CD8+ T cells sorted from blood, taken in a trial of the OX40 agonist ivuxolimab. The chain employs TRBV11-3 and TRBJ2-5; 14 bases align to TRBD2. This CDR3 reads CASSPGLAGEETQYF. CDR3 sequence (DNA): TGTGCCAGCAGCCCGGGACTAGCGGGAGAGGAGACCCAGTACTTC.